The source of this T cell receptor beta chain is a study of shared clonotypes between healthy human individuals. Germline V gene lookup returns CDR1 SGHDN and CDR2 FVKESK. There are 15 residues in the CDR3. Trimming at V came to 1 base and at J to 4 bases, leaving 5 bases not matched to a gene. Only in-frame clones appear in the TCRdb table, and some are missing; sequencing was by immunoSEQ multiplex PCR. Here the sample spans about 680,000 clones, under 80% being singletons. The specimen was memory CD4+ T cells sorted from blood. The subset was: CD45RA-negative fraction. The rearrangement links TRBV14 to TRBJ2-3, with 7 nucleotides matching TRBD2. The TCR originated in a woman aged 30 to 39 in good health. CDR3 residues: CASSQVPGGSDTQYF. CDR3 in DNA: TGTGCCAGCAGCCAAGTGCCGGGAGGATCAGATACGCAGTATTTT.